This record concerns one TCR beta chain sequence. CDR3 length equals 16 residues. The germline V gene encodes CDR1 KGHSH and CDR2 LQKENI. Losses at the gene ends were 3 bases for V and 3 bases for J; bases not matched to a gene: 11. The data were obtained in a study of cytomegalovirus exposure and HLA in healthy donors. Both 60 Vbeta primers and 13 Jbeta primers went into the PCR. TCRdb keeps only in-frame clones here, not all; method: immunoSEQ multiplex PCR. Here the sample spans roughly 130,000 clones, less than 85% being singletons. The TCR was taken from a man aged 25-45 years in good health and CMV-seronegative. What was sequenced was PBMCs. The J gene is TRBJ2-7, the V gene TRBV18, with 7 bases that match TRBD1. The CDR3 is CASSPILVDRDYEQYF. Written as DNA, the CDR3 is TGTGCCAGCTCACCCATTCTGGTCGACAGGGACTACGAGCAGTACTTC.